Presented here are 8 T cell receptor beta chains from one specimen sequenced in a study of cytomegalovirus exposure and HLA in healthy donors. PCR primers comprised 60 Vbeta and 13 Jbeta primers. Assay: immunoSEQ multiplex PCR; the TCRdb copy retains only in-frame clones and omits some. The table includes around 140,000 clones, approximately 65% detected once. Sequencing input: PBMCs. Receptor source: a woman between 55 and 75 years old in good health and CMV-seronegative.

The gene calls are TRBV2 and TRBJ2-4, with 11 bases lining up with TRBD2. Losses at the gene ends were 4 bases for V and 8 bases for J; bases not matched to a gene: 7. Germline assignment: CDR1 SNHLY and CDR2 FYNNEI. This CDR3 is built from 15 residues. DNA of the CDR3: TGTGCCAGCAGTGGCTCTAGCGGGAGGACGGACATTCAGTACTTC. Its translation: CASSGSSGRTDIQYF.

The chain joins TRBV10-3 to TRBJ2-2; 11 bases map to TRBD1. Per germline, CDR1 ENHRY and CDR2 SYGVKD. This CDR3 has 15 residues. V lost 6 bases and J lost 5; bases outside the gene matches: 5. The chain's CDR3 is CAIREGTGGTGELFF. CDR3 nucleotide sequence: TGTGCCATCAGGGAGGGGACAGGGGGAACCGGGGAGCTGTTTTTT.

This clone occurred a few times. The chain employs TRBV5-4 and TRBJ2-5; maybe TRBD1 (5 bases). Trimming left V 0 bases short and J 5 bases short, with 8 bases between. Germline loops: CDR1 SGHNT, CDR2 YYREEE (reference sequence). This CDR3 spans 13 amino acids. CDR3 sequence reads: CASSLVGAETQYF. The CDR3 bases are TGTGCCAGCAGCTTGGTAGGGGCGGAGACCCAGTACTTC.

This chain uses TRBV11-1 with TRBJ2-4; a possible D gene is TRBD1 (6 bases). This CDR3 is built from 14 residues. V was shortened by 5 bases and J by 7 bases, with 15 bases between the two germline ends. Germline CDR1 SGHAT, CDR2 FQDESV (reference sequence). CDR3 region: CASSPGGTGNIQYF. CDR3 coding DNA: TGTGCCAGCAGCCCTGGGGGCACTGGGAACATTCAGTACTTC.

This clone appeared a few times. V is TRBV4-3 and J is TRBJ2-2, with 7 bases that match TRBD1. Germline V gene data show CDR1 as LGHNA and CDR2 as YSLEER. This CDR3 is 16 amino acids long. J lost 4 bases, V lost 4 bases, and 9 bases had no gene match. This CDR3 reads CASSPNPRGPTGELFF. The CDR3 DNA reads as TGCGCCAGCAGCCCCAATCCGAGGGGGCCCACCGGGGAGCTGTTTTTT.

The sample holds a few counts of this clone. This sequence joins TRBV27 and TRBJ1-4; D might be TRBD1 (6 bases). Germline V gene lookup returns CDR1 MNHEY and CDR2 SMNVEV (reference sequence). The CDR3 contains 15 residues. V lost 3 bases and J 7 bases, leaving 15 bases between the germline ends. This CDR3 is CASSFSQGGGEKLFF. CDR3 DNA: TGTGCCAGCAGTTTTTCCCAGGGAGGGGGTGAAAAACTGTTTTTT.

Only one count was recorded for this clone. The chain carries TRBV19 and TRBJ2-1; 13 positions match TRBD2. Per the germline V gene, CDR1 is LNHDA and CDR2 is SQIVND (reference sequence). This CDR3 contains 15 residues. V lost 3 bases and J lost 9; bases outside the gene matches: 5. Written as DNA, the CDR3 is TGTGCCAGTAGTATCGGGACTAGCGGGGTGGGTGAGCAGTTCTTC. Protein sequence: CASSIGTSGVGEQFF.

J is TRBJ1-6 and V is TRBV5-8; D is undetermined. Germline-derived CDR1 and CDR2 are SGHTS and YDEGEE. Deletions cut 0 bases from V and 10 bases from J, with 14 bases between. CDR3 length: 15 residues. The CDR3 nucleotides read TGTGCCAGCAGCTTGGTTCGAGGAGGGAAGTCACCCCTCCACTTT. The encoded protein is CASSLVRGGKSPLHF. Filled out from reference TRBV5-8 and TRBJ1-6, the complete variable domain reads EAGVTQSPTHLIKTRGQQATLRCSPISGHTSVYWYQQALGLGLQFLLWYDEGEERNRGNFPPRFSGRQFPNYSSELNVNALELEDSALYLCASSLVRGGKSPLHFGNGTRLTVT.